This TCR beta chain was captured in a study of CD8 T cells in Susac syndrome. The CDR3 has 14 residues. CDR1 and CDR2 (germline): MNHEY, SVGAGI. V gave up 6 bases and J gave up 1 base, with 13 bases separating them. Roughly 0.5 to 1 ug RNA was reverse transcribed with random hexamers. One entry per CDR3 protein results from TCRdb running MiXCR on the immunoSEQ multiplex PCR reads. Of 150,000 to 250,000 distinct CDR3 sequences in the sample, around 96% were seen once. Source material: CD4+ T cells from PBMCs. The chain combines TRBV6-5 with TRBJ2-7, with TRBD2 as a possible D gene (5 bases). This TCR was sampled from a human donor with multiple sclerosis. CDR3 sequence reads: CASRSRGRSYEQYF. For the CDR3, the DNA is TGTGCCAGCAGGAGCCGTGGGAGATCCTACGAGCAGTACTTC.